This TCR beta chain was sequenced during a study of blood T cell repertoires in COVID-19. Here immunoSEQ multiplex PCR was the method, and the copy in TCRdb shows in-frame clones only, minus some. The sample has approximately 75,000 clones, roughly four fifths seen once; the top ten hold around 9.6%. The V gene lost 5 bases and the J gene lost 2 bases, with 16 bases spanning the gap. Germline CDR1 is MNHNY and CDR2 is SVGAGI (reference sequence). The CDR3 has 16 amino acids. The chain uses TRBV6-6 and TRBJ1-5; a weak D match, TRBD1 (5 bases). The specimen sequenced was peripheral blood. The clonotype was recovered from a woman aged 80 or over with acute or convalescent COVID-19. The CDR3 nucleotides are TGTGCCAGCAGTAATTACGCAGGGATTGGCAATCAGCCCCAGCATTTT. Its translation: CASSNYAGIGNQPQHF.